This T cell receptor (beta chain) appears in the sequencing data of a study of blood T cell repertoires in COVID-19. As for the study in general: The cDNA or gDNA used as material had been derived from T cells, B-cell-depleted T cells, or PBMCs.

Using immunoSEQ multiplex PCR, the repertoire was profiled, and TCRdb retains in-frame clones only, with some absent. Altogether 250,000 to 350,000 clones are present, 88% being singletons, with the ten largest covering around 10%. This clonotype was obtained from a woman aged 25 to 39 with COVID-19, enrolled during active disease. Source material: peripheral blood.

CDR3 DNA: TGTGCCATCAGTGAGGGGGGGACAGGGCGGATATACGAGCAGTACTTC. It encodes CAISEGGTGRIYEQYF. The J gene is TRBJ2-7, the V gene TRBV10-3; 9 bases map to TRBD1. CDR1 is ENHRY and CDR2 is SYGVKD in the germline V gene. The V and J ends lost 2 bases and 4 bases, in that order; junction bases with no gene match: 9. This CDR3 comprises 16 residues.